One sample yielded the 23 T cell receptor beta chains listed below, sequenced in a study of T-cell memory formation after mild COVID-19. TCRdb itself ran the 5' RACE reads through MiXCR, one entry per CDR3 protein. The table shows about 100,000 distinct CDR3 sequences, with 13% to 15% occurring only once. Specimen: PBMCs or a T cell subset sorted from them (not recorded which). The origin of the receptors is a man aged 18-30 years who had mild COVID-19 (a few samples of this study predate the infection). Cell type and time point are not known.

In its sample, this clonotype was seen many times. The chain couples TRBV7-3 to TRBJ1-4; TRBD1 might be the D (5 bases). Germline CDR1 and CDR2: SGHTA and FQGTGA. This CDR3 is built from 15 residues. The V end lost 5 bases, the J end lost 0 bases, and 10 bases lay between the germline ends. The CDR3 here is CASSPGTATNEKLFF. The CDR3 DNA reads TGTGCCAGCAGCCCCGGGACCGCAACTAATGAAAAACTGTTTTTT.

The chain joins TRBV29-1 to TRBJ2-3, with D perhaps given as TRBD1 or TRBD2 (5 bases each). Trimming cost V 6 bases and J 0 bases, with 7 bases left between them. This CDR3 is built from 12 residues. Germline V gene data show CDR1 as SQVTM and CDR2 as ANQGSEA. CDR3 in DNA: TGCAGCGTCCGGGACAGCACAGATACGCAGTATTTT. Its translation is CSVRDSTDTQYF.

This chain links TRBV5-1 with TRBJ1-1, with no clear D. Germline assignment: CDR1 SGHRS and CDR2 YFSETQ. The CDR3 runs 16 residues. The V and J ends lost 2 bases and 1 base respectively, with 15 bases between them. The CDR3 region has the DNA TGCGCCAGCAGCTTAAGGCGGGCAGGACCGAACACTGAAGCTTTCTTT. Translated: CASSLRRAGPNTEAFF.

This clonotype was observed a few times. CDR3 in DNA: TGTGCCAGCAGCTCCCAGACTCTCAATGAGCAGTTCTTC. The encoded protein is CASSSQTLNEQFF. V and J are TRBV5-5 and TRBJ2-1; no definite D call. Germline V gene lookup returns CDR1 SGHKS and CDR2 YYEKEE (reference sequence). The CDR3 spans 13 residues. Trimming shortened V by 3 bases and J by 6 bases, and 10 bases separated the two germline ends.

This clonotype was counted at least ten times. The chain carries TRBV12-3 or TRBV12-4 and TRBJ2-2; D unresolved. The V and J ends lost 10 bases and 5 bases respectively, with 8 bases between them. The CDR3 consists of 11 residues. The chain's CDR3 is CANSETGELFF. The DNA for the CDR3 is TGTGCCAACTCCGAGACCGGGGAGCTGTTTTTT.

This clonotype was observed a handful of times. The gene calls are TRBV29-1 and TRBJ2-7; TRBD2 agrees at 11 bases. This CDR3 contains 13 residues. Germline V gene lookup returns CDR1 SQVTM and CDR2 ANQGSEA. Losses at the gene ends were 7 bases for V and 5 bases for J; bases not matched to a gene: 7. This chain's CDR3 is CSAIAGGPDEQYF. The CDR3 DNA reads TGCAGCGCAATAGCGGGGGGGCCCGACGAGCAGTACTTC.

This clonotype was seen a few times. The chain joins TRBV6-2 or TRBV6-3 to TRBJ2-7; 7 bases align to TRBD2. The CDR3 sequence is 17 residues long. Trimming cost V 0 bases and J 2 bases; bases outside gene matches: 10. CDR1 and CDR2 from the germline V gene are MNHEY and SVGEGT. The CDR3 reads CASSYSPSGALPYEQYF. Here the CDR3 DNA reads TGTGCCAGCAGTTACTCCCCGAGCGGGGCGCTACCCTACGAGCAGTACTTC.

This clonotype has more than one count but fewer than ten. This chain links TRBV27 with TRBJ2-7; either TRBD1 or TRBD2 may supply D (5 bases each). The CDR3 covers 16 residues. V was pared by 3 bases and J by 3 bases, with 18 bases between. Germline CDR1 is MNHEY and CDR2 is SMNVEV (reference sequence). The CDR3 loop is CASSFQAAGLVYEQYF. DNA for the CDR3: TGTGCCAGCAGTTTTCAAGCGGCAGGGCTTGTCTACGAGCAGTACTTC.

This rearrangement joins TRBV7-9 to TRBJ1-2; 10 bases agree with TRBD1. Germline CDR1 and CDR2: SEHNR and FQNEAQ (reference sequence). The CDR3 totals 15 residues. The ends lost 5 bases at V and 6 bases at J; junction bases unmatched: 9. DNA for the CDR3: TGTGCCAGCAGCCCCCCGGGACAGGGGAGAAATGGCTACACCTTC. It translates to CASSPPGQGRNGYTF.

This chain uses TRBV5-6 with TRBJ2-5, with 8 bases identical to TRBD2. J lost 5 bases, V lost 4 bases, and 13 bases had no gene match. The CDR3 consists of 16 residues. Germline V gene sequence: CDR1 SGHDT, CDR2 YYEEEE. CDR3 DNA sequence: TGTGCCAGCAGCCCCACCCCGGGAGGGGTCCGGGAGACCCAGTACTTC. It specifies CASSPTPGGVRETQYF.

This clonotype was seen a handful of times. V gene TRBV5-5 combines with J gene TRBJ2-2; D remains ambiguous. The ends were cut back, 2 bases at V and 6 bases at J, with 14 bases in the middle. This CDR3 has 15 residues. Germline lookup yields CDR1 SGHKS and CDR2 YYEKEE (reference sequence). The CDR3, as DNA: TGTGCCAGCAGCTTACTCGACCCCTTGGCCGGGGAGCTGTTTTTT. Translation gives CASSLLDPLAGELFF.

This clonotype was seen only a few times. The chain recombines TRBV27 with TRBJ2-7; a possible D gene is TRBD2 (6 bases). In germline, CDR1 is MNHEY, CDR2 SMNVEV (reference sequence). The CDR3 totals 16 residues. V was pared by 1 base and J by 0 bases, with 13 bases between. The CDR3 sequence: CASSLYSGSRSYEQYV. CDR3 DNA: TGTGCCAGCAGTTTATATAGCGGCTCCCGCTCCTACGAGCAGTACGTC.

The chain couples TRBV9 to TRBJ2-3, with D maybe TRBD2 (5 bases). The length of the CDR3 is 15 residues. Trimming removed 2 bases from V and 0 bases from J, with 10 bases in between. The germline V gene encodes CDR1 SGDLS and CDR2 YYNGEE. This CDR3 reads CASSVEGSSTDTQYF. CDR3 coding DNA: TGTGCCAGCAGCGTCGAGGGTTCGAGCACAGATACGCAGTATTTT. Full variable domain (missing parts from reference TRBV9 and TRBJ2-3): DSGVTQTPKHLITATGQRVTLRCSPRSGDLSVYWYQQSLDQGLQFLIQYYNGEERAKGNILERFSAQQFPDLHSELNLSSLELGDSALYFCASSVEGSSTDTQYFGPGTRLTVL.

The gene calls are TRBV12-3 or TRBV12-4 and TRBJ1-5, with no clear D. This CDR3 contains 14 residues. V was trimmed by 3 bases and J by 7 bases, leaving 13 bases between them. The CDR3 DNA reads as TGTGCCAGCAGTTTCGGGTTGAGAGAGCAGCCCCAGCATTTT. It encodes CASSFGLREQPQHF.

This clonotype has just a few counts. The chain's CDR3 is CASSLVTGGPGELFF. The CDR3 DNA sequence: TGTGCCAGCAGCTTAGTGACAGGGGGTCCCGGGGAGCTGTTTTTT. The J gene is TRBJ2-2, the V gene TRBV7-2; 9 positions agree with TRBD1. This CDR3 has 15 amino acids. Looked up from germline, CDR1 is SGHTA and CDR2 is FQGNSA. V was clipped by 1 base and J by 6 bases; unmatched bases: 3.

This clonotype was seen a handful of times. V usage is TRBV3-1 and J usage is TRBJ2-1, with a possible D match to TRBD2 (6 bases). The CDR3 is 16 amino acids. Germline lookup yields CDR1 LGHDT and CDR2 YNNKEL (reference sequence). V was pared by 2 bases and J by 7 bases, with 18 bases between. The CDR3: CASSQSGLPAWNEQFF. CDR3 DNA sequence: TGTGCCAGCAGCCAATCGGGACTCCCTGCTTGGAATGAGCAGTTCTTC.

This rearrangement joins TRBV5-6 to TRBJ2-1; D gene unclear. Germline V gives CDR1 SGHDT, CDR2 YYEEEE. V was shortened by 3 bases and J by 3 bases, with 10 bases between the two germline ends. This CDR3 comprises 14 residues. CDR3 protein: CASSSDGSYNEQFF. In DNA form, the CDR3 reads TGTGCCAGCAGCTCCGACGGTAGCTACAATGAGCAGTTCTTC.

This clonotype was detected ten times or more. CDR3 protein: CASVTPQVGTQYF. The CDR3 bases are TGTGCCAGCGTGACACCCCAAGTCGGGACCCAGTACTTC. The J gene is TRBJ2-5, the V gene TRBV7-9; no firm D call. The CDR3 is 13 residues long. The ends were cut back, 8 bases at V and 7 bases at J, with 17 bases in the middle. Germline V CDR1 and CDR2: SEHNR, FQNEAQ (reference sequence).

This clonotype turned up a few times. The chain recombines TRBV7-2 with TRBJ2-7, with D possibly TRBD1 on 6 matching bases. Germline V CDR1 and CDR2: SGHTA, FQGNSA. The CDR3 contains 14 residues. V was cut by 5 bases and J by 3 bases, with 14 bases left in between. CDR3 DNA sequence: TGTGCCAGCAGCCACGGACAGACCTACTACGAGCAGTACTTC. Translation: CASSHGQTYYEQYF.

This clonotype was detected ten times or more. CDR3 coding DNA: TGCGCCAGCAGCCAAGACGGGGGATACTCTGGGGCCAACGTCCTGACTTTC. Its protein product is CASSQDGGYSGANVLTF. V usage is TRBV4-3 and J usage is TRBJ2-6; tentative D call: TRBD2 (6 bases). CDR1 LGHNA and CDR2 YSLEER come from the germline V gene. This CDR3 has 17 residues. Trimming stripped 0 bases from V and 0 bases from J, with 9 bases between.

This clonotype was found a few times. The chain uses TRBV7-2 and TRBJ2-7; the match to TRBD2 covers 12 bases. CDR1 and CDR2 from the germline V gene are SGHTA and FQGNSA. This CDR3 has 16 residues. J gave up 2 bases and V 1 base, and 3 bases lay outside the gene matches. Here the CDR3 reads CASSLGLAGVTYEQYF. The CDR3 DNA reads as TGTGCCAGCAGCTTAGGACTAGCGGGGGTCACCTACGAGCAGTACTTC. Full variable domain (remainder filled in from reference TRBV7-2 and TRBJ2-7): GAGVSQSPSNKVTEKGKDVELRCDPISGHTALYWYRQSLGQGLEFLIYFQGNSAPDKSGLPSDRFSAERTGGSVSTLTIQRTQQEDSAVYLCASSLGLAGVTYEQYFGPGTRLTVT.

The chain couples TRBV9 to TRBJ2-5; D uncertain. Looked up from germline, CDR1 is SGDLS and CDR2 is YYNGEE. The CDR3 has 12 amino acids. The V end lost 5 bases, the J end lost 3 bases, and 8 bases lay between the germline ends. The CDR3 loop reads CASRGDEETQYF. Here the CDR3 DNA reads TGTGCCAGCAGGGGCGATGAAGAGACCCAGTACTTC. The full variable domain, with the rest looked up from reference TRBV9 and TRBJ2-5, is DSGVTQTPKHLITATGQRVTLRCSPRSGDLSVYWYQQSLDQGLQFLIQYYNGEERAKGNILERFSAQQFPDLHSELNLSSLELGDSALYFCASRGDEETQYFGPGTRLLVL.

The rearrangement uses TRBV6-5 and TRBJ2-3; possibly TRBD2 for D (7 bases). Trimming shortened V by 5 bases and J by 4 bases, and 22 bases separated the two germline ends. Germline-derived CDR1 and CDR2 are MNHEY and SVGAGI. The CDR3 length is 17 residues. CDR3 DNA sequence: TGTGCCAGCAGTCCCGCTGGGGGAGGGGGGATTGCAGATACGCAGTATTTT. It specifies CASSPAGGGGIADTQYF.